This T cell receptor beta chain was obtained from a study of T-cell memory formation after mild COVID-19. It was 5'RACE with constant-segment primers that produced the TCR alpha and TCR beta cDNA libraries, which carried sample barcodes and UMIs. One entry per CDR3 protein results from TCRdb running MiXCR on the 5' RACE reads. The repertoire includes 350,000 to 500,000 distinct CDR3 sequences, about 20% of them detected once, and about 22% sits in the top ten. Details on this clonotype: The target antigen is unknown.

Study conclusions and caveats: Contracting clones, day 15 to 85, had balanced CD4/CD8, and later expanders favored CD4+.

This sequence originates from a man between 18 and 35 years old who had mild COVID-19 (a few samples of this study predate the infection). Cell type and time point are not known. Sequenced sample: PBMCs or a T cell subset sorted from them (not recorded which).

DNA for the CDR3: TGTGCCAGTAGCCTCAGGGAAAGGAATTCACCCCTCCACTTT. It yields the protein CASSLRERNSPLHF. The J gene is TRBJ1-6, the V gene TRBV19, with D perhaps TRBD1 (5 bases). Trimming took off 6 bases at V and 7 bases at J, with 13 bases between the two ends. The CDR3 consists of 14 residues. Germline CDR1 is LNHDA and CDR2 is SQIVND (reference sequence).